This T cell receptor beta chain was obtained from a study of HIV-infected patients and healthy controls. CDR1 is LGHDT and CDR2 is YNNKEL in the germline V gene (reference sequence). The CDR3 extends over 15 amino acids. The V and J ends lost 1 base and 1 base, in that order; junction bases with no gene match: 2. In its sample, this clonotype was seen a few times. Reverse transcription used approximately 500 ng RNA and constant-region primers for alpha and beta. Each of the alpha and beta chains got its own library through chain-specific third strand synthesis with indices. TCRdb used MiXCR to reprocess the 5' RACE reads, holding one entry per CDR3 protein. Of approximately 22,000 distinct CDR3 sequences listed, 7.5% to 10% are singletons. No cell fractionation was done, so the repertoire covers all unsorted peripheral blood T cells. Peripheral blood, around 2.5 ml, was drawn for RNA extraction.

The chain combines TRBV3-1 with TRBJ1-1, with 8 bases lining up with TRBD1. The TCR was taken from an adult in good health. The specimen was blood. Here the CDR3 reads CASSQGGTGNTEAFF. The CDR3 DNA is TGTGCCAGCAGCCAAGGTGGGACAGGGAACACTGAAGCTTTCTTT.